One and the same sample provided the 13 T cell receptor beta chains below, sequenced in a study of T cell responses to AZD1222 COVID-19 vaccine. The protocol was immunoSEQ multiplex PCR, while the TCRdb copy is restricted to in-frame clones and leaves out a portion. The sample gives around 120,000 clones, 85% to 95% of which show up once; 2.5% to 3% is in the top ten. The starting material was peripheral blood, obtained on day 0 of AZD1222 vaccination. These receptors originate from an adult in good health.

The chain combines TRBV5-1 with TRBJ2-2; D call uncertain. Per germline, CDR1 SGHRS and CDR2 YFSETQ. The CDR3 totals 17 residues. Between the trimmed V and J ends, which lost 3 bases and 0 bases, there was a span of 15 bases. The CDR3 is CASSSRRAAANTGELFF. CDR3 bases: TGCGCCAGCAGCTCACGGCGAGCAGCAGCGAACACCGGGGAGCTGTTTTTT.

This chain links TRBV19 with TRBJ1-1; the D is unclear. This CDR3 contains 15 residues. V lost 5 bases, J lost 3 bases, and 16 bases lay in between. From germline, CDR1 is LNHDA and CDR2 SQIVND (reference sequence). CDR3 DNA sequence: TGTGCCAGTAGTTTTGGACCTGCGGCGGACACTGAAGCTTTCTTT. It translates to CASSFGPAADTEAFF.

V gene TRBV19 combines with J gene TRBJ1-6; D is possibly TRBD1 (5 bases). V was clipped by 1 base and J by 7 bases, with 11 bases between them. The CDR3 totals 15 residues. The germline gives CDR1 LNHDA, CDR2 SQIVND (reference sequence). CDR3 residues: CASSIVQGENSPLHF. The CDR3 nucleotides read TGTGCCAGTAGTATAGTCCAGGGTGAGAATTCACCCCTCCACTTT.

V usage is TRBV2 and J usage is TRBJ1-5, with TRBD1 as a possible D gene (6 bases). In germline, CDR1 is SNHLY, CDR2 FYNNEI. This CDR3 spans 15 amino acids. The V end lost 2 bases, the J end lost 4 bases, and 12 bases lay between the germline ends. CDR3 residues: CASSEQGRGNQPQHF. CDR3 nucleotide sequence: TGTGCCAGCAGTGAACAGGGGCGAGGGAATCAGCCCCAGCATTTT.

The chain carries TRBV27 and TRBJ2-1; possibly TRBD2 for D (6 bases). CDR1 is MNHEY, CDR2 SMNVEV, per germline (reference sequence). V was pared by 3 bases and J by 6 bases, with 12 bases between. The CDR3 has 14 residues. The CDR3 is CASSFLALGNEQFF. The DNA for the CDR3 is TGTGCCAGCAGTTTCCTAGCGTTAGGCAATGAGCAGTTCTTC.

This chain joins TRBV28 and TRBJ2-5, with 11 positions matching TRBD1. The CDR3 spans 17 residues. Trimming removed 5 bases from V and 5 bases from J; junction bases left unmatched: 13. CDR1 is MDHEN and CDR2 is SYDVKM in the germline V gene. The CDR3 region is CASSPRRTDRGRETQYF. The CDR3 bases are TGTGCCAGCAGTCCCCGAAGAACGGACAGGGGGCGCGAGACCCAGTACTTC.

This clone was detected only a few times. This chain connects TRBV7-9 to TRBJ1-5; D is unclear. The V gene's germline CDR1 is SEHNR and CDR2 FQNEAQ (reference sequence). CDR3 size: 13 residues. V was clipped by 1 base and J by 5 bases, with 6 bases between them. DNA of the CDR3: TGTGCCAGCAGCTTAGAGGGTGATCAGCCCCAGCATTTT. Translating it yields CASSLEGDQPQHF. Combining the CDR3 with reference TRBV7-9 and TRBJ1-5 gives the whole variable domain DTGVSQNPRHKITKRGQNVTFRCDPISEHNRLYWYRQTLGQGPEFLTYFQNEAQLEKSRLLSDRFSAERPKGSFSTLEIQRTEQGDSAMYLCASSLEGDQPQHFGDGTRLSIL.

This chain connects TRBV29-1 to TRBJ1-1; the D is unclear. V lost 5 bases to trimming and J lost 1 base, with 8 bases between them. Germline V lookup: CDR1 SQVTM, CDR2 ANQGSEA. CDR3 length equals 12 residues. The CDR3 reads CSVNRGNTEAFF. CDR3 sequence (DNA): TGCAGCGTTAATCGGGGGAACACTGAAGCTTTCTTT.

This clone was seen only a few times. V usage is TRBV19 and J usage is TRBJ1-3, with D hard to call. The V end was cut by 7 bases, the J end by 0 bases, with 10 bases between. There are 14 residues in the CDR3. The germline V gene has CDR1 LNHDA and CDR2 SQIVND (reference sequence). In nucleotides, the CDR3 is TGTGCCAGTAATGAGGGCCTCTCTGGAAACACCATATATTTT. It specifies CASNEGLSGNTIYF.

This chain connects TRBV6-5 to TRBJ2-1; D is unclear. Germline V gene data show CDR1 as MNHEY and CDR2 as SVGAGI. The V end lost 3 bases, the J end lost 4 bases, and 7 bases lay between the germline ends. The CDR3 extends over 13 amino acids. CDR3 sequence: CASSYSHYNEQFF. The CDR3 DNA is TGTGCCAGCAGTTATTCACATTACAATGAGCAGTTCTTC.

This clone was seen just once. The chain is built from TRBV11-3 and TRBJ2-3, with 8 bases identical to TRBD2. The V and J ends lost 0 bases and 5 bases, in that order; junction bases with no gene match: 7. CDR1 and CDR2 from the germline V gene are SGHNT and YENEEA. This CDR3 is 16 amino acids long. CDR3 amino acids: CASSLDFGREEDTQYF. The CDR3 region has the DNA TGTGCCAGCAGCTTAGATTTCGGGAGGGAGGAAGATACGCAGTATTTT.

This sequence joins TRBV28 and TRBJ1-1; D not resolved. Trimming stripped 8 bases from V and 5 bases from J, with 12 bases between. CDR1 MDHEN and CDR2 SYDVKM come from the germline V gene. The CDR3 totals 12 residues. The CDR3, as DNA: TGTGCCAGCGGGGAGGGCTATACTGAAGCTTTCTTT. Amino acids: CASGEGYTEAFF.

The chain couples TRBV7-9 to TRBJ1-2; a possible D gene is TRBD1 (5 bases). V gave up 6 bases and J gave up 3 bases, with 11 bases separating them. The CDR3 has 13 amino acids. Germline values: CDR1 SEHNR, CDR2 FQNEAQ (reference sequence). The CDR3 DNA reads TGTGCCAGCAGGGAACAGGATGACTATGGCTACACCTTC. Translating gives CASREQDDYGYTF.